One sample yielded the 17 T cell receptor beta chains listed below, sequenced in a study of T cells expressing NK-cell markers. TCRdb reprocessed the 5' RACE reads, with one entry per CDR3 protein and no DNA. The sample data list approximately 380,000 distinct CDR3 sequences. The specimen sequenced was blood T cells: a sorted CD56 or NKG2C T cell subset, CD4+ or CD8+ T cells, or bulk PBMC T cells (not recorded which). The receptors were sampled from a man aged 18 to 69 in good health.

The chain employs TRBV18 and TRBJ1-6; the TRBD1 assignment by TCRdb is unverifiable without DNA. The CDR3 is 14 residues long. CDR1 KGHSH and CDR2 LQKENI come from the germline V gene. CDR3 amino acids: CASSITGYNSPLHF.

The rearrangement links TRBV7-2 to TRBJ2-2; TCRdb outputs TRBD1, but without DNA this stays unchecked. Germline CDR1 SGHTA, CDR2 FQGNSA. This CDR3 is 14 amino acids long. CDR3 loop: CASSFQRGAGELFF.

V usage is TRBV3-1 and J usage is TRBJ2-5. Germline V gene sequence: CDR1 LGHDT, CDR2 YNNKEL (reference sequence). The CDR3 has 16 residues. The CDR3: CASSQDLRTVKETQYF.

The V and J genes are TRBV19 and TRBJ2-3; checking the TCRdb D call of TRBD1 is not possible without DNA. Germline V gene data show CDR1 as LNHDA and CDR2 as SQIVND (reference sequence). CDR3 size: 15 residues. CDR3 sequence reads: CASSAGTGNADTQYF.

V is TRBV5-1 and J is TRBJ2-5; TCRdb calls TRBD2, which cannot be checked without DNA. The CDR3 runs 15 residues. CDR1 is SGHRS, CDR2 YFSETQ, per germline. CDR3 sequence: CASTPWASGRETQYF. Drawing the rest from reference TRBV5-1 and TRBJ2-5, the complete variable domain is KAGVTQTPRYLIKTRGQQVTLSCSPISGHRSVSWYQQTPGQGLQFLFEYFSETQRNKGNFPGRFSGRQFSNSRSEMNVSTLELGDSALYLCASTPWASGRETQYFGPGTRLLVL.

The chain employs TRBV20-1 and TRBJ2-1; TCRdb selects TRBD2, and the lack of DNA leaves this call unchecked. CDR1 and CDR2 from the germline V gene are DFQATT and SNEGSKA (reference sequence). This CDR3 spans 16 amino acids. The CDR3 loop reads CSARDLGRGGRGEQFF.

The V call is TRBV20-1, the J call TRBJ1-2; no DNA is available, so the TRBD1 call from TCRdb remains unchecked. Germline assignment: CDR1 DFQATT and CDR2 SNEGSKA (reference sequence). This CDR3 has 13 amino acids. The CDR3 reads CSARKTSGYGYTF.

The chain combines TRBV14 with TRBJ1-1; TCRdb indicates TRBD1, and absent DNA this call remains unverified. The CDR3 is 15 amino acids. Germline CDR1 SGHDN, CDR2 FVKESK. The chain's CDR3 is CASSLAGGWLTEAFF. Combining the CDR3 with reference TRBV14 and TRBJ1-1 gives the whole variable domain EAGVTQFPSHSVIEKGQTVTLRCDPISGHDNLYWYRRVMGKEIKFLLHFVKESKQDESGMPNNRFLAERTGGTYSTLKVQPAELEDSGVYFCASSLAGGWLTEAFFGQGTRLTVV.

The rearrangement links TRBV12-3 or TRBV12-4 to TRBJ2-5; the TCRdb call, TRBD2, lacks DNA for checking. The CDR3 consists of 14 residues. CDR3 in amino acids: CASSPQEGRETQYF.

The CDR3 spells CASRTSDYNEQFF. The genes are TRBV19 and TRBJ2-1; with no DNA, the TCRdb D assignment of TRBD2 cannot be verified. The CDR3 totals 13 residues. The germline gives CDR1 LNHDA, CDR2 SQIVND (reference sequence).

The chain is built from TRBV10-3 and TRBJ2-5; the D call of TRBD2 rests on TCRdb alone, since no DNA is present to check it. The CDR3 runs to 18 residues. From germline, CDR1 is ENHRY and CDR2 SYGVKD. The CDR3 loop reads CATKWEGLRLRSRETQYF.

This rearrangement joins TRBV7-2 to TRBJ2-3; TCRdb's D call of TRBD2 is untestable without DNA. Germline values: CDR1 SGHTA, CDR2 FQGNSA. The CDR3 spans 14 residues. CDR3 sequence: CASSPAGLTDTQYF. Looking up the rest from reference TRBV7-2 and TRBJ2-3 gives the full variable domain: GAGVSQSPSNKVTEKGKDVELRCDPISGHTALYWYRQSLGQGLEFLIYFQGNSAPDKSGLPSDRFSAERTGGSVSTLTIQRTQQEDSAVYLCASSPAGLTDTQYFGPGTRLTVL.

This chain links TRBV5-1 with TRBJ2-2; TCRdb names TRBD2, which stays unverified in the absence of DNA. This CDR3 contains 16 residues. CDR1 SGHRS and CDR2 YFSETQ come from the germline V gene. This chain's CDR3 is CASSLAPAGNTGELFF.

This chain joins TRBV6-1 and TRBJ1-1; TCRdb's D call of TRBD1 is untestable without DNA. The CDR3 is 14 residues long. In germline, CDR1 is MNHNS, CDR2 SASEGT. The CDR3 reads CASRIQEGATEAFF.

The chain carries TRBV5-1 and TRBJ2-1; no DNA is available, so the TRBD2 call from TCRdb remains unchecked. Germline CDR1 reads SGHRS; CDR2 reads YFSETQ. The CDR3 runs 19 residues. The CDR3 sequence is CASSFRSQAGASSYNEQFF.

This rearrangement joins TRBV2 to TRBJ2-5; TCRdb's D gene call, TRBD1, goes unchecked for lack of DNA. The CDR3 runs 16 residues. The germline gives CDR1 SNHLY, CDR2 FYNNEI. The CDR3 here is CASVSSGGALKETQYF.

The gene calls are TRBV6-1 and TRBJ2-5; the TRBD1 assignment by TCRdb is unverifiable without DNA. The germline V gene has CDR1 MNHNS and CDR2 SASEGT. The CDR3 spans 13 residues. The CDR3: CASRDRGYETQYF.